The 29 T cell receptor beta chains presented below share a single source sample, sequenced in a study of cytomegalovirus exposure and HLA in healthy donors (dated by TCRdb to about 2017). Libraries came from the immunoSEQ multiplex PCR assay. For the multiplex PCR, a mixture combining 60 forward primers for TCR Vbeta segments and 13 reverse primers for TCR Jbeta segments was used. TCRdb obtained this table from immuneACCESS and retained in-frame rearrangements with V and J assigned. These tables miss some clones; where compared with another copy, unresolved V genes account for less than half of the shortfall, and the remainder is unexplained. The sample data list under 250,000 clones, and 70% to 85% of these were observed just once. Less than 4.5% of the sample is in the top ten clones. Input material: PBMCs. These receptors all come from a male donor in good health and CMV-seronegative.

This clone was found a few times. V usage is TRBV2 and J usage is TRBJ2-1; 7 nucleotides match TRBD2. The CDR3 is 14 amino acids. V trimming: 7 bases; J trimming: 1 base; junction bases outside the gene matches: 4. Germline V gives CDR1 SNHLY, CDR2 FYNNEI. CDR3 DNA sequence: TGTGCCAGCATTGTGGGACTATCCTACAATGAGCAGTTCTTC. Translating it yields CASIVGLSYNEQFF.

This chain links TRBV9 with TRBJ2-3; D not certain. Germline CDR1 and CDR2: SGDLS and YYNGEE. The V end was cut by 1 base, the J end by 1 base, with 10 bases between. The CDR3 has 15 residues. This chain's CDR3 is CASSVLPTGTDTQYF. The DNA of the CDR3 is TGTGCCAGCAGCGTACTACCTACAGGCACAGATACGCAGTATTTT.

V is TRBV7-5 and J is TRBJ2-5; the table's D call TRBD1 went unverified against the DNA. TRBV7-5 is assigned pseudogene status. The CDR3 runs 15 residues. DNA for the CDR3: TGTGCCAGAAGCTTACTGACAGGGAGGCGAGAGACCCAGTACTTC. It translates to CARSLLTGRRETQYF.

J is TRBJ2-5 and V is TRBV28; 11 bases map to TRBD2. Germline V gene data show CDR1 as MDHEN and CDR2 as SYDVKM. The CDR3 has 16 residues. Trimming removed 5 bases from V and 4 bases from J; junction bases left unmatched: 9. CDR3 sequence reads: CASSPSASGRLETQYF. As DNA, the CDR3 is TGTGCCAGCAGTCCTTCGGCTAGCGGGAGGTTAGAGACCCAGTACTTC.

This chain joins TRBV7-4 and TRBJ2-3, with D possibly TRBD2 on 7 matching bases. Trimming left V 5 bases short and J 1 base short, with 19 bases between. This CDR3 comprises 17 residues. From germline, CDR1 is SGHVT and CDR2 SQSDAQ. The chain's CDR3 is CASSPCRGGEGTDTQYF. CDR3 coding DNA: TGTGCCAGCAGCCCTTGCCGAGGGGGGGAGGGCACAGATACGCAGTATTTT.

This clone turned up a few times. The chain has TRBV5-4 and TRBJ1-1, with D possibly TRBD1 on 6 matching bases. In germline, CDR1 is SGHNT, CDR2 YYREEE (reference sequence). The CDR3 covers 16 residues. Trimming cost V 2 bases and J 3 bases, with 17 bases left between them. The CDR3 DNA is TGTGCCAGCAGCTTTGGTACGTCGGGGGGCCACACTGAAGCTTTCTTT. Amino acid sequence: CASSFGTSGGHTEAFF.

This clone was counted once. This chain connects TRBV2 to TRBJ2-7, with D tentatively TRBD1 (5 bases). This CDR3 is built from 14 residues. Germline values: CDR1 SNHLY, CDR2 FYNNEI. Between the trimmed V and J ends, which lost 2 bases and 7 bases, there was a span of 15 bases. Written as DNA, the CDR3 is TGTGCCAGCAGTGAAACCTGGGGCCAGGAGGAGCAGTACTTC. Translated: CASSETWGQEEQYF.

Note on this clone: The junction differs from germline at one of its ends, possibly a read error. The chain combines TRBV7-9 with TRBJ1-2; possibly TRBD1 for D (6 bases). Germline V gives CDR1 SEHNR, CDR2 FQNEAQ (reference sequence). This CDR3 spans 16 amino acids. In nucleotides, the CDR3 is TGTTCCAGCAGCTTAGAGAGGTTGGGACACGCCTATGGCTACACCTTC. Amino acid sequence: CSSSLERLGHAYGYTF.

The chain is built from TRBV15 and TRBJ2-3, with D tentatively TRBD2 (6 bases). Germline V gene sequence: CDR1 LNHNV, CDR2 YYDKDF (reference sequence). V gave up 8 bases and J gave up 6 bases, with 18 bases separating them. This CDR3 contains 14 residues. This CDR3 is CATWGSQAGDTQYF. In DNA, the CDR3 is TGTGCCACCTGGGGGTCCCAGGCGGGGGATACGCAGTATTTT.

The V gene is TRBV5-1, the J gene TRBJ2-5; 7 bases agree with TRBD2. J was trimmed by 1 base and V by 4 bases; bases with no gene match: 7. This CDR3 contains 15 residues. Germline-derived CDR1 and CDR2 are SGHRS and YFSETQ. The CDR3 loop reads CASSPGGGVQETQYF. CDR3 DNA: TGCGCCAGCAGCCCTGGTGGGGGGGTCCAAGAGACCCAGTACTTC.

This clone was counted only a few times. The V and J genes are TRBV9 and TRBJ2-3, with TRBD2 as a possible D gene (6 bases). V dropped 4 bases and J dropped 1 base, with 16 bases sitting between them. The CDR3 is made up of 16 amino acids. Per the germline V gene, CDR1 is SGDLS and CDR2 is YYNGEE. DNA of the CDR3: TGTGCCAGCAGCCTCCGACTAGGCGGCGGCACAGATACGCAGTATTTT. Residues: CASSLRLGGGTDTQYF.

J is TRBJ2-5 and V is TRBV6-5, with 9 bases that match TRBD1. The V segment lost 6 bases and the J segment 4 bases; nucleotides outside the gene matches: 3. Germline values: CDR1 MNHEY, CDR2 SVGAGI. The CDR3 runs to 13 residues. The CDR3 DNA reads as TGTGCCAGCAGCCCGGACAGGGGAGAGACCCAGTACTTC. This codes for CASSPDRGETQYF.

The chain has TRBV28 and TRBJ1-2, with D maybe TRBD1 (6 bases). This CDR3 spans 17 amino acids. V lost 1 base to trimming and J lost 3 bases, with 18 bases between them. Germline V gene lookup returns CDR1 MDHEN and CDR2 SYDVKM. CDR3 loop: CASSLFFWAGAYYGYTF. Written as DNA, the CDR3 is TGTGCCAGCAGTTTATTTTTTTGGGCAGGGGCCTACTATGGCTACACCTTC.

This clone turned up a few times. The rearrangement uses TRBV6-6 and TRBJ1-3; D unresolved. The germline CDR1 and CDR2 sequences are MNHNY and SVGAGI (reference sequence). V was cut by 5 bases and J by 11 bases, with 16 bases left in between. The CDR3 length is 13 residues. The CDR3 nucleotides are TGTGCCAGCAGTCTAACCGAACCAAAGCCCATATATTTT. Its protein product is CASSLTEPKPIYF.

The chain couples TRBV18 to TRBJ1-5; a possible D gene is TRBD1 (5 bases). The CDR3 length is 15 residues. V lost 1 base to trimming and J lost 0 bases, with 7 bases between them. Germline loops: CDR1 KGHSH, CDR2 LQKENI. The chain's CDR3 is CASSPQGNSNQPQHF. The CDR3 DNA sequence: TGTGCCAGCTCACCACAGGGGAATAGCAATCAGCCCCAGCATTTT.

The V call is TRBV9, the J call TRBJ2-3, with TRBD2 identical over 11 bases. V was pared by 7 bases and J by 4 bases, with 8 bases of the junction left unmatched. The CDR3 is made up of 15 amino acids. CDR1 is SGDLS, CDR2 YYNGEE, per germline. CDR3 residues: CASGPLAGEADTQYF. The CDR3 DNA reads TGTGCCAGCGGCCCACTAGCGGGAGAGGCAGATACGCAGTATTTT.

The sample holds a few counts of this clone. The chain links TRBV2 to TRBJ2-7, with D possibly TRBD1 on 6 matching bases. Germline V lookup: CDR1 SNHLY, CDR2 FYNNEI. This CDR3 is 11 amino acids long. V lost 8 bases to trimming and J lost 1 base, with 6 bases between them. In nucleotides, the CDR3 is TGTGCCAGCGACAGGTCCTACGAGCAGTACTTC. Translating gives CASDRSYEQYF.

V is TRBV7-2 and J is TRBJ2-1, with TRBD2 identical over 9 bases. CDR1 and CDR2 from the germline V gene are SGHTA and FQGNSA. V was pared by 5 bases and J by 1 base, with 12 bases of the junction left unmatched. This CDR3 region has 18 residues. CDR3 sequence reads: CASSPRAGGDVSYNEQFF. The CDR3 nucleotides are TGTGCCAGCAGCCCAAGGGCGGGAGGGGATGTTTCCTACAATGAGCAGTTCTTC.

The V call is TRBV27, the J call TRBJ2-7, with 9 bases lining up with TRBD1. Looked up from germline, CDR1 is MNHEY and CDR2 is SMNVEV (reference sequence). V shed 5 bases and J 5 bases; nucleotides not matched to a gene: 4. This CDR3 has 13 amino acids. The CDR3 here is CASSGRDRDEQYF. CDR3 DNA: TGTGCCAGCAGTGGCCGGGACAGGGACGAGCAGTACTTC.

The chain joins TRBV29-1 to TRBJ2-2; 7 bases agree with TRBD2. The germline V gene encodes CDR1 SQVTM and CDR2 ANQGSEA. The CDR3 sequence is 13 residues long. Trimming removed 6 bases from V and 5 bases from J; junction bases left unmatched: 6. CDR3 nucleotide sequence: TGCAGCGTACCTAGACTAGCAACCGGGGAGCTGTTTTTT. This encodes CSVPRLATGELFF.

This clone was observed a single time. The V gene is TRBV4-2, the J gene TRBJ2-5; 12 nucleotides align to TRBD2. The CDR3 consists of 17 residues. The trim removed 4 bases at V and 3 bases at J, leaving 9 bases unmatched. CDR1 and CDR2 (germline): LGHNA, YNFKEQ. This chain's CDR3 is CASSRIGTSGPEETQYF. The CDR3 nucleotides are TGTGCCAGCAGCCGGATCGGGACTAGCGGGCCCGAAGAGACCCAGTACTTC.

The chain recombines TRBV6-5 with TRBJ2-1; 7 bases align to TRBD2. V shed 0 bases and J 8 bases; nucleotides not matched to a gene: 1. Per germline, CDR1 MNHEY and CDR2 SVGAGI. The CDR3 runs 13 residues. The CDR3 DNA is TGTGCCAGCAGTTACTCGGGGGGGTATGAGCAGTTCTTC. The encoded protein is CASSYSGGYEQFF.

The V call is TRBV27, the J call TRBJ1-1; a weak D match, TRBD1 (6 bases). The V gene's germline CDR1 is MNHEY and CDR2 SMNVEV (reference sequence). Trimming cost V 5 bases and J 7 bases, with 14 bases left between them. The CDR3 totals 13 residues. CDR3 coding DNA: TGTGCCAGCAGTCCCGTGACAGGTGTTGAAGCTTTCTTT. Encoded protein: CASSPVTGVEAFF.

About this clone: At the DNA level, this CDR3 is encoded by other sequences in the same sample as well. The chain couples TRBV19 to TRBJ1-5; possible D gene TRBD1, 5 bases. Germline CDR1 is LNHDA and CDR2 is SQIVND (reference sequence). The CDR3 has 13 residues. V was shortened by 0 bases and J by 7 bases, with 7 bases between the two germline ends. In DNA, the CDR3 is TGTGCCAGTAGTATAGACAGGGTCCAGCCCCAGCATTTT. Its protein product is CASSIDRVQPQHF.

Notes on this clone: The same CDR3 arises from other DNA sequences in this sample as well. The chain couples TRBV28 to TRBJ2-7; D is possibly TRBD2 (6 bases). The germline V gene encodes CDR1 MDHEN and CDR2 SYDVKM. This CDR3 has 12 residues. Trimming removed 3 bases at V and 4 bases at J, with 7 bases between. DNA for the CDR3: TGTGCCAGCAGTTTGCGGGGATACGAGCAGTACTTC. Encoded protein: CASSLRGYEQYF.

CDR3 sequence: CASSDLAGIDTQYF. In nucleotides, the CDR3 is TGTGCCAGCAGTGATCTAGCGGGTATAGATACGCAGTATTTT. This chain links TRBV6-1 with TRBJ2-3; 8 bases agree with TRBD2. Germline CDR1 and CDR2: MNHNS and SASEGT. V gave up 3 bases and J gave up 5 bases; unmatched junction bases: 4. The CDR3 is 14 residues long.

J is TRBJ2-7 and V is TRBV19; 11 nucleotides align to TRBD2. Germline-derived CDR1 and CDR2 are LNHDA and SQIVND (reference sequence). Trimming took 5 bases from V and 2 from J; bases not matched to a gene: 5. This CDR3 has 15 amino acids. CDR3 loop: CASSFGTSGPYEQYF. The CDR3 DNA sequence: TGTGCCAGTAGTTTTGGGACTAGCGGACCCTACGAGCAGTACTTC.

The V and J genes are TRBV11-3 and TRBJ2-5; 7 bases are shared with TRBD2. The CDR3 sequence is 14 residues long. CDR1 and CDR2 (germline): SGHNT, YENEEA. V lost 3 bases, J lost 3 bases, and 4 bases stayed unmatched. The CDR3 DNA reads as TGTGCCAGCAGCTTCCGTGCGGGAGAAGAGACCCAGTACTTC. Its translation is CASSFRAGEETQYF.

V usage is TRBV6-1 and J usage is TRBJ1-2, with 10 bases identical to TRBD1. CDR3 length: 15 amino acids. From germline, CDR1 is MNHNS and CDR2 SASEGT. Germline trimming cut 5 bases from V and 7 bases from J; bases unmatched to any gene: 10. CDR3 DNA sequence: TGTGCCAGCAGTCAACCGACAGGGGGCGCGGGTGGCTACACCTTC. This encodes CASSQPTGGAGGYTF.